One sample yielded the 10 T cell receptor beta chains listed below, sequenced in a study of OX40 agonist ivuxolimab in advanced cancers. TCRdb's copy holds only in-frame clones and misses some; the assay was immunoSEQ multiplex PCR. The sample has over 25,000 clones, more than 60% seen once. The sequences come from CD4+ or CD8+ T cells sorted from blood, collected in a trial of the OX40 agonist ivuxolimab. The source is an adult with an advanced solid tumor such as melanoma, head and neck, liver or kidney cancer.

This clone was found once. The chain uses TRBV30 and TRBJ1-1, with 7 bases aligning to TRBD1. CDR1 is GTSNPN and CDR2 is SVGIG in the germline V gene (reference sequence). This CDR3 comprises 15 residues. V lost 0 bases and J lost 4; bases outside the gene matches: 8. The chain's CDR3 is CAWSVSHRGFTEAFF. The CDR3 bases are TGTGCCTGGAGTGTATCCCACAGGGGTTTCACTGAAGCTTTCTTT.

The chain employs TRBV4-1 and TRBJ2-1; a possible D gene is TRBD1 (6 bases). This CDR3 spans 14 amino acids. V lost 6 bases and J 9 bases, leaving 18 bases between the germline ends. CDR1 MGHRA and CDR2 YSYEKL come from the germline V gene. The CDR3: CASSSVGARAEQFF. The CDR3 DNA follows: TGCGCCAGCAGTTCCGTGGGGGCTCGGGCTGAGCAGTTCTTC.

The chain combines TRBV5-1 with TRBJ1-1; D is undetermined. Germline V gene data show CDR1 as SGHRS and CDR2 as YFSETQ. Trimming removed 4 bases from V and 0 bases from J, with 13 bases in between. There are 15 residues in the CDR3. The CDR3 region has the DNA TGCGCCAGCAGCCTCGGCGGCGGAGTGAACACTGAAGCTTTCTTT. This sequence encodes CASSLGGGVNTEAFF.

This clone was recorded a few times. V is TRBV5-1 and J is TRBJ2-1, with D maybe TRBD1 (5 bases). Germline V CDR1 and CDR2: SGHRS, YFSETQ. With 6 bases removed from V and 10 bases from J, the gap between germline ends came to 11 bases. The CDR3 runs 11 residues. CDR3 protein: CASTWGPEQFF. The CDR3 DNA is TGCGCCAGCACCTGGGGCCCAGAGCAGTTCTTC.

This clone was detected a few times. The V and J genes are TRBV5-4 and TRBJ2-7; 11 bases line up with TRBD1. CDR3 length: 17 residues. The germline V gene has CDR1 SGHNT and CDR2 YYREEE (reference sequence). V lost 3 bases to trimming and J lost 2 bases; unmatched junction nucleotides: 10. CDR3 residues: CASSWPSGQGATYEQYF. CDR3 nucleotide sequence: TGTGCCAGCAGCTGGCCCTCTGGACAGGGGGCAACCTACGAGCAGTACTTC.

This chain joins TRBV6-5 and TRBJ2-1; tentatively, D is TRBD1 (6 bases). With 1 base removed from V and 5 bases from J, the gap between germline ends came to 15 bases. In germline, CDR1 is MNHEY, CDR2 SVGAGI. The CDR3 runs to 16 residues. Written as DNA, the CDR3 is TGTGCCAGCAGTTACTTACAGGGCTTAAGACACAATGAGCAGTTCTTC. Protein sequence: CASSYLQGLRHNEQFF.

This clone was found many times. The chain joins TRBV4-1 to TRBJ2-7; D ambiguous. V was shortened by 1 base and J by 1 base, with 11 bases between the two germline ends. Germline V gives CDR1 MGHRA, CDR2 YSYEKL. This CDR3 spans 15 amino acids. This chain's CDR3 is CASSQAPALSYEQYF. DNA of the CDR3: TGCGCCAGCAGCCAAGCCCCCGCCCTTTCCTACGAGCAGTACTTC.

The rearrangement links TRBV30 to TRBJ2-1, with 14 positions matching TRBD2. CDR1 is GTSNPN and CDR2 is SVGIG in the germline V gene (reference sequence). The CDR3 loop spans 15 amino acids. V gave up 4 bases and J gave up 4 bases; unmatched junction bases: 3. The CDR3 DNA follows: TGTGCCTGGATCGGACTAGCGGGAGGTTACAATGAGCAGTTCTTC. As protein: CAWIGLAGGYNEQFF.

CDR3: CASSLGGVAAFF. As DNA, the CDR3 is TGTGCCAGCAGCTTGGGTGGGGTCGCCGCTTTCTTT. The chain joins TRBV5-6 to TRBJ1-1; unclear D gene. V was shortened by 0 bases and J by 11 bases, with 11 bases between the two germline ends. Germline V lookup: CDR1 SGHDT, CDR2 YYEEEE. The CDR3 is 12 residues long.

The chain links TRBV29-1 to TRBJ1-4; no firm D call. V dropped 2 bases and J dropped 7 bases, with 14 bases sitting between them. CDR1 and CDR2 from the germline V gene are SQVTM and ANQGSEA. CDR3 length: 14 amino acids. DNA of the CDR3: TGCAGCGTTGAACGGCGGCAGGAGGGTGAAAAACTGTTTTTT. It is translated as CSVERRQEGEKLFF.